The clone carrying this T cell receptor beta chain was counted only a few times. Its cognate antigen is unknown. The data were obtained in a study of T-cell reconstitution after alpha-beta-depleted transplantation in children. Germline CDR1 is SGHKS and CDR2 is YYEKEE (reference sequence). V shed 0 bases and J shed 9 bases, with 11 bases lying between them. This CDR3 comprises 13 residues. Study outcomes and limitations: Certain patients had high TCRbeta diversity at day 60, and it came from recipient T cells and thymic progenitors that survived. Once a year had passed after transplant, T-cell counts and diversity came mostly from newly produced T cells. Reportedly, roughly two months post-transplant, alpha-beta T cells arose from several hundred expanded graft clones.

A library of TCRbeta sequences, prepared with unique molecular identifiers, was generated. One entry per CDR3 protein results from TCRdb running MiXCR on the PCR reads. The data show hundreds of thousands of distinct CDR3 sequences, around 14% seen once. This material consisted of PBMCs, taken before TCRalphabeta/CD19-depleted stem cell transplant. V usage is TRBV5-5 and J usage is TRBJ2-3; D remains ambiguous. The origin of this receptor is a girl aged 2-15 years with congenital amegakaryocytic thrombocytopenia, due to receive a stem cell transplant. CDR3 loop: CASSLDIPGTQYF. The CDR3 DNA reads as TGTGCCAGCAGCTTGGACATACCTGGAACGCAGTATTTT.